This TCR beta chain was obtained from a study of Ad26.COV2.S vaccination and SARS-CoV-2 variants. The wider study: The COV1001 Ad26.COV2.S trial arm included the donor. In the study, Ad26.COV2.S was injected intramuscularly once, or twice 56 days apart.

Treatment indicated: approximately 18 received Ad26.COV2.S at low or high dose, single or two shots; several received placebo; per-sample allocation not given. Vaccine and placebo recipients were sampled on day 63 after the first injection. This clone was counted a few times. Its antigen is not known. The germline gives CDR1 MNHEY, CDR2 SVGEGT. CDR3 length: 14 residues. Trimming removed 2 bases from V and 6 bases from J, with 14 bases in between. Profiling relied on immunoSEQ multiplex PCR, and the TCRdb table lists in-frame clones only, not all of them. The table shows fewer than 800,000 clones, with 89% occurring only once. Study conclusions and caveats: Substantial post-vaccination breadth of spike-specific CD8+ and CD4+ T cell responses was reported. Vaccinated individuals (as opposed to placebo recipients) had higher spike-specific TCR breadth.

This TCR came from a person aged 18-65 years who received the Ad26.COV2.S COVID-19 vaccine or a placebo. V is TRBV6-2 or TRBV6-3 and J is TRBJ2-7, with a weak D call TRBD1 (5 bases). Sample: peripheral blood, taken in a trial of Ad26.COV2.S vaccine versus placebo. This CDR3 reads CASSYELSQGEQYF. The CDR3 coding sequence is TGTGCCAGCAGTTACGAACTATCTCAGGGCGAGCAGTACTTC.